This TCR beta chain was identified during a study of blood T cell repertoires in COVID-19. The table lists this clone with a count of one. Measured with immunoSEQ multiplex PCR; TCRdb has only the in-frame clones, and not every one. The sample carries approximately 220,000 clones, 85% recorded once. With 9 bases removed from V and 0 bases from J, the gap between germline ends came to 3 bases. The V gene's germline CDR1 is SNHLY and CDR2 FYNNEI. The CDR3 has 12 residues. Clinical histories supplied by participants themselves formed the basis of cohort assignment. Sequencing input: PBMCs or T cells enriched from blood (not recorded which). This chain links TRBV2 with TRBJ2-6; D ambiguous. The TCR was taken from a man aged 35-49 years who had recovered from COVID-19. The CDR3 DNA follows: TGTGCCAGTCACTCTGGGGCCAACGTCCTGACTTTC. Translated: CASHSGANVLTF.